These T cell receptor beta chains were read from a single sample in a study of cytomegalovirus exposure and HLA in healthy donors. Repertoires were generated with immunoSEQ multiplex PCR, while TCRdb's copy carries only in-frame clones and drops some. This sample yields 130,000 to 150,000 clones, of which about 80% are seen a single time; less than 3% belongs to the top ten. Sequencing was carried out using PBMCs. The receptors derive from a woman younger than 35 in good health and CMV-seropositive. Both conserved end residues are part of each CDR3. D genes are given only for firm matches. The listing skips clone size in some rows; elsewhere it reads once, few, many or a size class.

D gene	V gene	clone size	J gene	CDR3 protein	CDR3 DNA
TRBD1	TRBV6-1	.	TRBJ1-5	CASSEGQGAGQPQHF	TGTGCCAGCAGTGAGGGTCAGGGGGCAGGTCAGCCCCAGCATTTT
.	TRBV19	few	TRBJ1-2	CASSMGRATYGYTF	TGTGCCAGTAGTATGGGCAGGGCGACCTATGGCTACACCTTC
.	TRBV7-9	.	TRBJ1-1	CASNTGLNTEAFF	TGTGCCAGCAATACAGGTTTGAACACTGAAGCTTTCTTT
.	TRBV18	.	TRBJ2-1	CASSPELLYNEQFF	TGTGCCAGCTCACCTGAGCTCCTATACAATGAGCAGTTCTTC
TRBD1	TRBV23-1	.	TRBJ2-5	CASSQDRGQETQYF	TGCGCCAGCAGTCAAGACAGGGGCCAAGAGACCCAGTACTTC
.	TRBV4-3	.	TRBJ2-1	CASSQDTSYNEQFF	TGCGCCAGCAGCCAAGATACCAGCTACAATGAGCAGTTCTTC
TRBD1	TRBV6-6	.	TRBJ1-2	CASSYDRGLYGYTF	TGTGCCAGCAGTTACGACAGGGGGCTTTATGGCTACACCTTC
.	TRBV5-6	.	TRBJ2-7	CASSAGQIRGLNEQYF	TGTGCCAGCAGCGCGGGACAGATTAGGGGTTTGAACGAGCAGTACTTC
.	TRBV7-2	.	TRBJ2-2	CASSFKTPAGGELFF	TGTGCCAGCAGTTTTAAGACCCCGGCGGGCGGGGAGCTGTTTTTT
TRBD1	TRBV19	.	TRBJ1-1	CASSIERQGWDTEAFF	TGTGCCAGTAGTATAGAAAGACAGGGCTGGGACACTGAAGCTTTCTTT
TRBD1	TRBV5-5	.	TRBJ2-5	CASSRQGEETQYF	TGTGCCAGCTCCAGACAGGGGGAAGAGACCCAGTACTTC
.	TRBV6-4	.	TRBJ2-1	CASSTGQSPYNEQFF	TGTGCCAGCAGCACTGGACAGAGCCCCTACAATGAGCAGTTCTTC
.	TRBV18	.	TRBJ2-4	CASSRPGSRENIQYF	TGTGCCAGCTCTCGACCGGGGTCACGAGAAAACATTCAGTACTTC
TRBD1	TRBV6-1	few	TRBJ1-1	CASTSARGTTEAFF	TGTGCCAGCACGTCAGCCAGGGGGACCACTGAAGCTTTCTTT
TRBD1	TRBV15	.	TRBJ2-7	CATSRDLSTGGIEQYF	TGTGCCACCAGCAGAGATCTTTCGACAGGGGGTATAGAGCAGTACTTC
.	TRBV29-1	.	TRBJ2-7	CSVEDRDGGLVF	TGCAGCGTTGAAGATCGCGACGGGGGGCTGGTCTTC
.	TRBV6-5	.	TRBJ1-1	CASSYSTFRATEAFF	TGTGCCAGCAGTTACTCGACGTTCAGGGCCACTGAAGCTTTCTTT
TRBD1	TRBV27	once	TRBJ2-7	CASSFRQGILHEQYF	TGTGCCAGCAGTTTCAGACAGGGTATTTTACACGAGCAGTACTTC
TRBD2	TRBV7-2	.	TRBJ2-7	CASSPTGLADYEQYF	TGTGCCAGCAGCCCAACGGGACTAGCAGATTACGAGCAGTACTTC
.	TRBV2	.	TRBJ2-7	CASSANSYEQYF	TGTGCCAGCAGTGCGAACAGCTACGAGCAGTACTTC
TRBD1	TRBV5-1	.	TRBJ2-3	CASSFGPQGAITDTQYF	TGCGCCAGCAGCTTCGGACCTCAGGGGGCGATAACAGATACGCAGTATTTT
.	TRBV21-1	.	TRBJ1-1	CASSRGTCPSMNTEAFF	TGTGCCAGCAGCCGGGGGACCTGTCCGTCGATGAACACTGAAGCTTTCTTT
TRBD1	TRBV5-1	once	TRBJ2-7	CASSLGDRDRGWHEQYF	TGCGCCAGCAGCTTGGGGGACCGGGACAGGGGGTGGCACGAGCAGTACTTC
.	TRBV18	few	TRBJ2-7	CASSPYSLYEQYF	TGTGCCAGCTCACCCTACAGCCTCTACGAGCAGTACTTC
.	TRBV7-9	.	TRBJ2-7	CASSLTTYEQYF	TGTGCCAGCAGCTTGACTACCTACGAGCAGTACTTC
TRBD2	TRBV6-6	few	TRBJ2-5	CASSSSGGTTGETQYF	TGTGCCAGCAGTTCTAGCGGGGGGACCACAGGGGAGACCCAGTACTTC
.	TRBV5-6	.	TRBJ2-2	CASSREGANTGELFF	TGTGCCAGCAGCCGAGAAGGGGCGAACACCGGGGAGCTGTTTTTT
.	TRBV5-4	.	TRBJ2-1	CASSRAGANEQFF	TGTGCCAGCAGCCGCGCGGGGGCCAATGAGCAGTTCTTC
TRBD1	TRBV11-2	.	TRBJ1-4	CASSSLMGTGTEKLFF	TGTGCCAGCAGCTCCCTGATGGGGACAGGGACCGAAAAACTGTTTTTT
.	TRBV9	.	TRBJ2-5	CASSVASRETQYF	TGTGCCAGCAGCGTAGCTAGTCGAGAGACCCAGTACTTC
.	TRBV21-1	few	TRBJ1-2	CASSKNRLGGNYGYTF	TGTGCCAGCAGCAAAAACAGACTAGGCGGCAACTATGGCTACACCTTC
.	TRBV7-6	.	TRBJ1-1	CASSNDRDTEAFF	TGTGCCAGCAGCAACGACAGAGACACTGAAGCTTTCTTT
TRBD1	TRBV5-4	.	TRBJ2-3	CASSPPRQGISTDTQYF	TGTGCCAGCAGCCCACCCCGACAGGGTATTAGCACAGATACGCAGTATTTT
.	TRBV28	.	TRBJ2-7	CATRDMYTSYEQYF	TGTGCCACCAGGGACATGTACACCTCCTACGAGCAGTACTTC
TRBD1	TRBV28	.	TRBJ1-1	CASSPTGLFTEAFF	TGTGCCAGCAGTCCGACAGGGCTGTTCACTGAAGCTTTCTTT
TRBD1	TRBV9	.	TRBJ2-7	CASSLGTGASYEQYF	TGTGCCAGCAGCCTGGGGACAGGGGCCTCCTACGAGCAGTACTTC
TRBD1	TRBV30	.	TRBJ2-2	CAWSRGQGAPNTGELFF	TGTGCCTGGAGCCGCGGACAGGGGGCACCAAACACCGGGGAGCTGTTTTTT
.	TRBV18	.	TRBJ1-2	CASSLRGGESYTF	TGTGCCAGCTCGCTCAGGGGAGGGGAAAGCTACACCTTC
.	TRBV5-6	.	TRBJ1-2	CASSDFDGYTF	TGTGCCAGCAGTGACTTTGATGGCTACACCTTC
TRBD2	TRBV5-4	.	TRBJ2-4	CASSFASGGQNIQYF	TGTGCCAGCAGCTTCGCTAGCGGGGGGCAAAACATTCAGTACTTC
TRBD2	TRBV5-1	.	TRBJ2-1	CASSLEIAGSYNEQFF	TGCGCCAGCAGCTTGGAAATAGCGGGGTCATACAATGAGCAGTTCTTC